Given below is one TCR beta chain in context. This entry comes from a study of blood T cell repertoires in COVID-19. Study background: Acute and convalescent COVID-19 specimens originated in the United States, Italy and Spain.

Profiled with immunoSEQ multiplex PCR; TCRdb holds only in-frame clones, not every one. The data contain under 200,000 clones, 80% of them seen just once; the ten biggest clones take up roughly 6.8%. Germline assignment: CDR1 MNHEY and CDR2 SVGEGT. This CDR3 comprises 19 residues. V lost 4 bases, J lost 0 bases, and 12 bases stayed unmatched. The TCR comes from a man between 65 and 85 years old with active or convalescent COVID-19. Sequenced sample: peripheral blood. The chain links TRBV6-2 or TRBV6-3 to TRBJ2-1; 10 bases align to TRBD2. As DNA, the CDR3 is TGTGCCAGCAGTTCCCCTCTTAGCGGGGGGCACCACTCCTACAATGAGCAGTTCTTC. This translates into CASSSPLSGGHHSYNEQFF.